The present entry profiles one TCR beta chain with its context. The sample originates from a study of blood T cell repertoires in COVID-19. Across the whole study: Italy, Spain and the United States were the sources of the convalescent and acute COVID-19 samples. T cells, B-cell-depleted T cells, or PBMCs provided the cDNA or gDNA that served as material.

Original processing notes: Cell counts per sample came from amplifying reference gene primers. The assay was immunoSEQ multiplex PCR, and TCRdb's table has in-frame clones only and misses some. The DNA was the basis for D and trimming; V, J and clone size are from that table. The sample includes some 40,000 clones, about 90% of them seen just once. The sequencing input was peripheral blood. This TCR derives from a woman in her 30s in a cohort sampled during active COVID-19.

CDR3 region: CATSGSQADEQYF. In DNA form, the CDR3 reads TGTGCCACCAGTGGTTCCCAAGCGGACGAGCAGTACTTC. V is TRBV24-1 and J is TRBJ2-7, with a possible D match to TRBD2 (5 bases). Trimming took 5 bases from V and 5 from J, leaving 12 bases between them. Germline-derived CDR1 and CDR2 are KGHDR and SFDVKD. The CDR3 length is 13 residues.